This T cell receptor (beta chain) emerged from a study of PD-1 blockade in classical Hodgkin lymphoma. Trimming stripped 3 bases from V and 4 bases from J, with 15 bases between. Germline-derived CDR1 and CDR2 are SQVTM and ANQGSEA. The CDR3 is 14 amino acids. Measured with immunoSEQ multiplex PCR; TCRdb has only the in-frame clones, and not every one. The table includes about 100,000 clones, 80% to 90% detected once. Every patient experienced relapse after autologous stem cell transplantation, and brentuximab vedotin exposure varied. This TCR derives from a human donor with classical Hodgkin lymphoma. The V call is TRBV29-1, the J call TRBJ1-1; possibly TRBD1 for D (6 bases). This specimen was peripheral blood mononuclear cells (PBMCs), taken before the second cycle of nivolumab. CDR3 in DNA: TGCAGCGTTGACAGGGGCGTTCGGGGCACTGAAGCTTTCTTT. Its protein is CSVDRGVRGTEAFF.